These 7 T cell receptor beta chains were sequenced from one sample in a study. TCRdb redid the calling of the RT-PCR reads with MiXCR, one entry per CDR3 protein. The sample has about 680,000 distinct CDR3 sequences; more than 13% are singletons. Material for sequencing was memory CD4+ T cells from blood. These receptors were collected from a female donor in good health, serving as a healthy control.

This clonotype was observed a few times. The chain recombines TRBV20-1 with TRBJ1-5; D remains unclear. CDR3 length: 12 residues. Trimming removed 5 bases at V and 3 bases at J, with 8 bases between. Germline values: CDR1 DFQATT, CDR2 SNEGSKA (reference sequence). CDR3 region: CSADMTNQPQHF. DNA for the CDR3: TGCAGTGCTGATATGACCAATCAGCCCCAGCATTTT.

This clonotype has more than one count but fewer than ten. The chain carries TRBV2 and TRBJ2-7; TRBD1 matches at 7 bases. The CDR3 is made up of 15 amino acids. With V trimmed by 5 bases and J by 5 bases, 12 bases remained unmatched. Per the germline V gene, CDR1 is SNHLY and CDR2 is FYNNEI. The CDR3 reads CASSLRTGLLDEQYF. The DNA for the CDR3 is TGTGCCAGCAGTCTACGGACAGGTTTACTTGACGAGCAGTACTTC. The variable domain in full, completed from reference TRBV2 and TRBJ2-7, reads EPEVTQTPSHQVTQMGQEVILRCVPISNHLYFYWYRQILGQKVEFLVSFYNNEISEKSEIFDDQFSVERPDGSNFTLKIRSTKLEDSAMYFCASSLRTGLLDEQYFGPGTRLTVT.

The chain couples TRBV6-5 to TRBJ1-1; perhaps TRBD1 as D (6 bases). The CDR3 is 15 amino acids. Trimming removed 5 bases at V and 5 bases at J, with 18 bases between. From germline, CDR1 is MNHEY and CDR2 SVGAGI. CDR3 amino acids: CASSPDRRRGTEAFF. CDR3 nucleotide sequence: TGTGCCAGCAGTCCCGACAGGAGAAGAGGTACTGAAGCTTTCTTT.

The rearrangement uses TRBV6-1 and TRBJ1-1, with D perhaps matching TRBD1 (5 bases). CDR3 length equals 12 residues. The V gene lost 3 bases and the J gene lost 12 bases, with 14 bases spanning the gap. Germline V gives CDR1 MNHNS, CDR2 SASEGT. DNA of the CDR3: TGTGCCAGCAGTGAGGGGGGGACCCCCCCTTTCTTT. Its translation is CASSEGGTPPFF.

This clonotype appeared a few times. This chain uses TRBV18 with TRBJ2-1; D is uncertain. Germline values: CDR1 KGHSH, CDR2 LQKENI. V shed 2 bases and J shed 8 bases, with 10 bases lying between them. The CDR3 runs 13 residues. CDR3 nucleotides: TGTGCCAGCTCACCATTGGATGGGGATGAGCAGTTCTTC. Translated, it gives CASSPLDGDEQFF.

This clonotype was seen at least ten times. The chain uses TRBV5-5 and TRBJ2-3; a possible D gene is TRBD1 (5 bases). CDR3 length equals 15 residues. CDR1 is SGHKS and CDR2 is YYEKEE in the germline V gene (reference sequence). The ends were cut back, 4 bases at V and 1 base at J, with 13 bases in the middle. CDR3 sequence reads: CASSPAPGRTDTQYF. CDR3 in DNA: TGTGCCAGCAGCCCGGCCCCAGGGCGCACAGATACGCAGTATTTT.

This clonotype occurred many times. CDR3 nucleotides: TGCGCCAGCAGCTCAGGCACGGGGAACTACGAGCAGTACTTC. Protein product: CASSSGTGNYEQYF. The chain joins TRBV5-1 to TRBJ2-7; tentatively, D is TRBD2 (5 bases). V was trimmed by 3 bases and J by 3 bases, leaving 13 bases between them. The germline V gene encodes CDR1 SGHRS and CDR2 YFSETQ. The CDR3 consists of 14 residues.